This TCR beta chain emerged from a study of blood T cell repertoires in COVID-19 (TCRdb year 2020). In the study overall: Samples covering the acute and convalescent phases of COVID-19 were provided by collaborators in the United States, Italy and Spain. The repertoires were released in a freely available public database intended as a resource for research on the immune response to SARS-CoV-2. The material from the prospective study consisted of cDNA or gDNA derived from T cells, B-cell-depleted T cells, or PBMCs. The sample metadata nearly always contained a de-identified subject ID, COVID-19 status, age in years and sex. Samples came from the ongoing ImmuneRACE study (first 160 participants) plus 1,254 subjects from 6 global collaborators. Deeply sampled blood TCRbeta repertoires from subjects exposed to, actively infected with, or recovered from COVID-19 were included in the dataset. Where available, HLA class I and class II types were taken from metadata supplied by the sample provider and were not determined by assay-based typing. Results the study describes overall, beyond this receptor: The quantity of clinical and demographic metadata differed by source and by participant and was supplied without curation.

Samples from volunteer blood donors who had recovered from COVID-19 were contributed by a second Seattle source. Each collaborating institution followed its own protocols to collect whole blood in K2EDTA tubes. For TCRbeta analysis, collaborators shipped samples as frozen whole blood, isolated PBMCs, or DNA extracted from either of those sample types. TCRbeta CDR3 regions were amplified from genomic DNA using the immunoSEQ Assay, a bias-controlled multiplex PCR. Regarding the original processing steps: Within the assay, amplification of reference gene primers was used to estimate how many nucleated cells each sample contained. To quantify the absolute abundance of each unique TCRbeta CDR3 rearrangement, sequence reads were collapsed and filtered. For each sample, productive Simpson clonality was calculated as the square root of Simpson's diversity index over productive rearrangements. TCRdb mirrors the immuneACCESS table, restricted to in-frame sequences. Some clones are absent from its copies; in checked studies, under half trace to an unresolved V gene, and the reason for the others is unknown. The V and J calls and the clone size are those of that table, but D and trimming were determined from the DNA. Present in this sample are around 170,000 clones, 80% to 90% of which were seen just once. Approximately 2% of the sample is in the top ten clones.

Details on this clone: What this receptor recognizes is not known. It has no much larger one-base neighbor in the sample; base qualities were not kept.

Including the terminal cysteine and phenylalanine, the CDR3 comprises 12 residues. Only CDR3 DNA is held: 36 bases, read in frame from base 1. Via the germline V gene, CDR1 is MDHEN and CDR2 SYDVKM. Relative to germline, V is 7 bases shorter and J is 2 bases shorter, with 9 bases between their ends. This receptor chain uses TRBV28 and TRBJ2-7; a tentative D match to TRBD2 spans 6 bases. This clonotype was obtained from a man between 18 and 29 years old who had recovered from COVID-19. Sample: peripheral blood. The DNA sequence is given as TGTGCCAGCACTGGGGGGACCTACGAGCAGTACTTC. Protein translation: CASTGGTYEQYF.